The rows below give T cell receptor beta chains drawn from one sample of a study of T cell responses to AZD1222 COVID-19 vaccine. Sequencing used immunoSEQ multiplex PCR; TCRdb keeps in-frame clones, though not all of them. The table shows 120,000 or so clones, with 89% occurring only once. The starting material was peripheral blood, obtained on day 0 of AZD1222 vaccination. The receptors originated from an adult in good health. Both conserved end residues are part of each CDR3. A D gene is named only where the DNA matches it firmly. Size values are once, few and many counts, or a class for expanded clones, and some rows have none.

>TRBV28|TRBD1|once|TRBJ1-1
CASYGQGTNTEAFF
TGTGCCAGCTACGGACAGGGAACGAACACTGAAGCTTTCTTT
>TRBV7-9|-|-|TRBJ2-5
CASSLGLRETQYF
TGTGCCAGCAGCCTGGGACTCAGAGAGACCCAGTACTTC
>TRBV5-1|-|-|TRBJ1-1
CASSDPGTPGAEAFF
TGCGCCAGCAGCGATCCCGGGACCCCTGGGGCTGAAGCTTTCTTT
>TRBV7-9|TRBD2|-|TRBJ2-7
CASSPPLAGVYEQYF
TGTGCCAGCAGTCCTCCACTGGCGGGGGTATACGAGCAGTACTTC
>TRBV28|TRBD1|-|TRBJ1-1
CASSLSGTGLRAFF
TGTGCCAGCAGTTTATCAGGGACAGGGTTAAGAGCTTTCTTT
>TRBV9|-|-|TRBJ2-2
CASSVVGSTGELFF
TGTGCCAGCAGCGTAGTGGGAAGTACCGGGGAGCTGTTTTTT
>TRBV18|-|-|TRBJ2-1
CASSPLTSRDGRSYNEQFF
TGTGCCAGCTCACCACTAACGAGCCGGGACGGACGCTCCTACAATGAGCAGTTCTTC
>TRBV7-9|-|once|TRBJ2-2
CATRSGLTGELFF
TGTGCTACGAGGAGCGGGCTCACCGGGGAGCTGTTTTTT
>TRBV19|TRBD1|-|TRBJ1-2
CASKTGPGYGYTF
TGTGCCAGTAAGACAGGGCCGGGCTATGGCTACACCTTC
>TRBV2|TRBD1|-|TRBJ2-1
CASSDRQGAFNEQFF
TGTGCCAGCAGTGATCGACAGGGGGCTTTCAATGAGCAGTTCTTC
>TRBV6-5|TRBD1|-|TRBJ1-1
CASRYGQGGGTEAFF
TGTGCCAGCAGATACGGACAGGGCGGAGGGACTGAAGCTTTCTTT
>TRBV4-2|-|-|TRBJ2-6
CASSQGLARNSGANVLTF
TGTGCCAGCAGCCAAGGGCTAGCGAGGAACTCTGGGGCCAACGTCCTGACTTTC
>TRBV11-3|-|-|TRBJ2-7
CASSLSTLSYEQYF
TGTGCCAGCAGCTTATCTACGCTCTCCTACGAGCAGTACTTC
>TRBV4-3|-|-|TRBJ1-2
CASSQTGGRGFIYGYTF
TGCGCCAGCAGCCAGACGGGGGGGCGCGGATTTATCTATGGCTACACCTTC
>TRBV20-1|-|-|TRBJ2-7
CSAGGYEQYF
TGCAGTGCTGGCGGCTACGAGCAGTACTTC
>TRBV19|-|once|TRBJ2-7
CASSSGGRSYEQYF
TGTGCCAGTAGTTCGGGTGGTAGGTCCTACGAGCAGTACTTC